One and the same sample provided the 17 T cell receptor beta chains below, sequenced in a study of blood T cell repertoires in COVID-19. Data came from immunoSEQ multiplex PCR; TCRdb stores just in-frame clones and leaves some out. The sample includes about 93,000 clones, 75% to 90% seen only once; the top ten take 1.5%. Source material: peripheral blood. Receptors were obtained from a human donor with active COVID-19. The donor label of this sample is uncertain.

This rearrangement joins TRBV12-3 or TRBV12-4 to TRBJ1-6, with unresolved D. CDR3 size: 12 residues. Trimming shortened V by 5 bases and J by 7 bases, and 6 bases separated the two germline ends. CDR3 sequence: CASSELNSPLHF. DNA for the CDR3: TGTGCCAGCAGTGAACTAAATTCACCCCTCCACTTT.

This clone came up once. The chain carries TRBV18 and TRBJ1-1; no clear D. Germline V gives CDR1 KGHSH, CDR2 LQKENI. V was clipped by 0 bases and J by 4 bases, with 12 bases between them. This CDR3 comprises 15 residues. The CDR3 loop reads CASSPPPGSSTEAFF. In DNA, the CDR3 is TGTGCCAGCTCACCACCCCCGGGGTCCAGCACTGAAGCTTTCTTT. Looking up the rest from reference TRBV18 and TRBJ1-1 gives the full variable domain: NAGVMQNPRHLVRRRGQEARLRCSPMKGHSHVYWYRQLPEEGLKFMVYLQKENIIDESGMPKERFSAEFPKEGPSILRIQQVVRGDSAAYFCASSPPPGSSTEAFFGQGTRLTVV.

J is TRBJ1-5 and V is TRBV19; D is undetermined. The CDR3 loop spans 12 amino acids. V lost 8 bases to trimming and J lost 8 bases, with 13 bases between them. Germline-derived CDR1 and CDR2 are LNHDA and SQIVND (reference sequence). CDR3 in DNA: TGTGCCAGTTGTGACCGGAGGGAGCCCCAGCATTTT. Translating it yields CASCDRREPQHF.

The chain combines TRBV2 with TRBJ2-3; 9 bases agree with TRBD1. CDR1 and CDR2 from the germline V gene are SNHLY and FYNNEI. V lost 4 bases and J lost 4; bases outside the gene matches: 0. The CDR3 consists of 13 residues. CDR3 DNA: TGTGCCAGCAGTGGGACAGGGGCAGATACGCAGTATTTT. It codes for CASSGTGADTQYF. Supplemented by reference TRBV2 and TRBJ2-3, the full variable domain reads EPEVTQTPSHQVTQMGQEVILRCVPISNHLYFYWYRQILGQKVEFLVSFYNNEISEKSEIFDDQFSVERPDGSNFTLKIRSTKLEDSAMYFCASSGTGADTQYFGPGTRLTVL.

V gene TRBV27 combines with J gene TRBJ1-2; weak D call: TRBD1 (5 bases). Germline CDR1 and CDR2: MNHEY and SMNVEV (reference sequence). The ends were cut back, 5 bases at V and 3 bases at J, with 13 bases in the middle. CDR3 length: 14 amino acids. The CDR3 coding sequence is TGTGCCAGCAGTGCCAAAGGGGTGGACTATGGCTACACCTTC. The encoded protein is CASSAKGVDYGYTF.

The V call is TRBV28, the J call TRBJ1-1; unclear D gene. Between the trimmed V and J ends, which lost 8 bases and 1 base, there was a span of 14 bases. Germline V gives CDR1 MDHEN, CDR2 SYDVKM. The CDR3 has 14 amino acids. The DNA of the CDR3 is TGTGCCAGCGGGTGGGAGGGAACGAACACTGAAGCTTTCTTT. This codes for CASGWEGTNTEAFF.

CDR3 nucleotide sequence: TGTGCCAGCAGGACTAGCGGGGTAAGCTCCTACAATGAGCAGTTCTTC. It translates to CASRTSGVSSYNEQFF. This rearrangement joins TRBV6-6 to TRBJ2-1; 11 nucleotides match TRBD2. Germline V gene data show CDR1 as MNHNY and CDR2 as SVGAGI (reference sequence). With V trimmed by 6 bases and J by 0 bases, 4 bases remained unmatched. This CDR3 is built from 16 residues.

This sequence joins TRBV7-6 and TRBJ2-3; the match to TRBD2 covers 12 bases. The germline gives CDR1 SGHVS, CDR2 FNYEAQ. The CDR3 is made up of 17 amino acids. The ends lost 7 bases at V and 1 base at J; junction bases unmatched: 9. This chain's CDR3 is CASTGLAGGRGTDTQYF. CDR3 sequence (DNA): TGTGCCAGCACCGGTCTAGCGGGGGGGCGTGGCACAGATACGCAGTATTTT.

V is TRBV5-1 and J is TRBJ2-7, with TRBD2 matching 7 bases. There are 17 residues in the CDR3. V lost 1 base and J lost 3; bases outside the gene matches: 13. Germline loops: CDR1 SGHRS, CDR2 YFSETQ. The CDR3 nucleotides read TGCGCCAGCAGCTTGTCTTTGGGAGGGAAACTTGTCTACGAGCAGTACTTC. Translation gives CASSLSLGGKLVYEQYF. The full variable domain, rest sourced from reference TRBV5-1 and TRBJ2-7, is KAGVTQTPRYLIKTRGQQVTLSCSPISGHRSVSWYQQTPGQGLQFLFEYFSETQRNKGNFPGRFSGRQFSNSRSEMNVSTLELGDSALYLCASSLSLGGKLVYEQYFGPGTRLTVT.

The chain's CDR3 is CATSRVFGAGGRDGANVLTF. The CDR3 DNA reads as TGTGCCACCAGCAGAGTTTTTGGTGCGGGGGGGCGGGATGGGGCCAACGTCCTGACTTTC. The chain links TRBV15 to TRBJ2-6, with 9 nucleotides matching TRBD2. Germline CDR1 and CDR2: LNHNV and YYDKDF (reference sequence). V gave up 1 base and J gave up 3 bases; unmatched junction bases: 13. The CDR3 is 20 residues long.

The chain carries TRBV2 and TRBJ2-5; the D gene is possibly TRBD1 (5 bases). V was trimmed by 6 bases and J by 5 bases, leaving 16 bases between them. The length of the CDR3 is 14 residues. Germline CDR1 reads SNHLY; CDR2 reads FYNNEI. CDR3 in DNA: TGTGCCAGCAGCCCCGTGTGGGGCAAGGAGACCCAGTACTTC. Translating it yields CASSPVWGKETQYF.

J is TRBJ1-4 and V is TRBV5-1; a weak D match, TRBD1 (6 bases). The CDR3 runs to 15 residues. Germline lookup yields CDR1 SGHRS and CDR2 YFSETQ. V shed 0 bases and J shed 0 bases, with 6 bases lying between them. The CDR3 reads CASSLGTATNEKLFF. For the CDR3, the DNA is TGCGCCAGCAGCTTGGGGACAGCAACTAATGAAAAACTGTTTTTT.

The V and J genes are TRBV5-1 and TRBJ2-1, with D maybe TRBD2 (5 bases). Germline CDR1 SGHRS, CDR2 YFSETQ. CDR3 length: 14 amino acids. V was cut by 4 bases and J by 7 bases, with 15 bases left in between. The CDR3 loop reads CASSSTGILNEQFF. DNA for the CDR3: TGCGCCAGCAGCAGCACCGGGATCCTGAATGAGCAGTTCTTC.

J is TRBJ1-1 and V is TRBV3-1 (or the pseudogene TRBV3-2); 7 nucleotides align to TRBD1. V shed 1 base and J 5 bases; nucleotides not matched to a gene: 4. CDR3 length: 14 amino acids. Germline V gene lookup returns CDR1 LGHDT and CDR2 YNNKEL (reference sequence). CDR3: CASSQGQGKTEAFF. In nucleotides, the CDR3 is TGTGCCAGCAGCCAAGGACAGGGAAAGACTGAAGCTTTCTTT.

This chain links TRBV14 with TRBJ2-3; 7 nucleotides line up with TRBD2. Germline V CDR1 and CDR2: SGHDN, FVKESK. CDR3 length: 14 residues. J was trimmed by 0 bases and V by 6 bases; bases with no gene match: 3. The CDR3 loop is CASRAGYSTDTQYF. DNA of the CDR3: TGTGCCAGCAGAGCGGGGTATAGCACAGATACGCAGTATTTT.

Concerning this clone: Other nucleotide sequences from this sample produce the same CDR3. The gene calls are TRBV6-5 and TRBJ1-1; D ambiguous. This CDR3 comprises 13 residues. Germline V gene data show CDR1 as MNHEY and CDR2 as SVGAGI. V was clipped by 2 bases and J by 1 base, with 5 bases between them. CDR3 sequence (DNA): TGTGCCAGCAGTTACGGCAGGAACACTGAAGCTTTCTTT. Its protein product is CASSYGRNTEAFF.

The CDR3 sequence: CASSLQRGLAGTDTQYF. In DNA, the CDR3 is TGTGCCAGTAGTCTCCAGAGGGGACTAGCGGGAACAGATACGCAGTATTTT. The V call is TRBV19, the J call TRBJ2-3; TRBD2 matches 13 bases. The germline gives CDR1 LNHDA, CDR2 SQIVND (reference sequence). The CDR3 runs to 17 residues. V shed 5 bases and J 3 bases; nucleotides not matched to a gene: 8.